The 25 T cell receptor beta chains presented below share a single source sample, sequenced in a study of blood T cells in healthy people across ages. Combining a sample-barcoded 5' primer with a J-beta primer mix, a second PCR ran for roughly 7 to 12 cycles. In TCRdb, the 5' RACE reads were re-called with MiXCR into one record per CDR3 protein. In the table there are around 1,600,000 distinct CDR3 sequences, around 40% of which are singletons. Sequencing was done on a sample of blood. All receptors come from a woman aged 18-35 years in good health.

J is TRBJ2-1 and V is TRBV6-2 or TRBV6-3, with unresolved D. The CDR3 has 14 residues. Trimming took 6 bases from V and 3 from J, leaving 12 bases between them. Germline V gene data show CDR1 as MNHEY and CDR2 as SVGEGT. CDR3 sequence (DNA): TGTGCCAGCAGAGGCAGGTTGGACTACAATGAGCAGTTCTTC. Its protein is CASRGRLDYNEQFF.

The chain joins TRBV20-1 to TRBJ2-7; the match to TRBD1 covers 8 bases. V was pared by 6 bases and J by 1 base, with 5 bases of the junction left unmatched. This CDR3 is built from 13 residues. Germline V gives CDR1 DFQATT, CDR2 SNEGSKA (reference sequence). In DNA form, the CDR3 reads TGCAGTGCAATACAGGGGGGATCCTACGAGCAGTACTTC. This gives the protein CSAIQGGSYEQYF.

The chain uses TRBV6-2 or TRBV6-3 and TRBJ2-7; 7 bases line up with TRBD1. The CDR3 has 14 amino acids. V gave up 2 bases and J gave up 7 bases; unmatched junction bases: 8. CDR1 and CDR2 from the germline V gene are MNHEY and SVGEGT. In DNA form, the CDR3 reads TGTGCCAGCAGTTACCCAGGGGGATCTATGGAGCAGTACTTC. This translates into CASSYPGGSMEQYF.

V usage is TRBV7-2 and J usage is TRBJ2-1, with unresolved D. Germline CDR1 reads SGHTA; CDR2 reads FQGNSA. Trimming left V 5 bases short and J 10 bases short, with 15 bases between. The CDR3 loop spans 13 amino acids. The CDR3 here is CASSRRSGGEQFF. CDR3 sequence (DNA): TGTGCCAGCAGCCGACGCAGTGGCGGAGAGCAGTTCTTC.

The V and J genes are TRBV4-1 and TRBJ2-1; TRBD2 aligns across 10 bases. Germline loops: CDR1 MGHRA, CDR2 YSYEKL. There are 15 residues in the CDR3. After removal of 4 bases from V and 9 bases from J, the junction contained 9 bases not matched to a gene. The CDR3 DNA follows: TGCGCCAGCAGCCCTATAGCGGGAGGCGCAGGTGAGCAGTTCTTC. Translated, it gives CASSPIAGGAGEQFF.

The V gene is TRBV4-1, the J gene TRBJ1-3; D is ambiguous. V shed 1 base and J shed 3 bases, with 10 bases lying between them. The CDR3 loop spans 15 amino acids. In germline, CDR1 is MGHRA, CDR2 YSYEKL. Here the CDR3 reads CASSQVPGNGNTIYF. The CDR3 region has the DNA TGCGCCAGCAGCCAAGTTCCGGGTAATGGAAACACCATATATTTT.

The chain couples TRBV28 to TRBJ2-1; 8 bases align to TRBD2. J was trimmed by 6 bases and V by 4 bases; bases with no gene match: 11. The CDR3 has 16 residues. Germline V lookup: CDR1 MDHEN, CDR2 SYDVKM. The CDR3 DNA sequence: TGTGCCAGCAGTTACCCGGCGGGGAGCGGGAGCAATGAGCAGTTCTTC. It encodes CASSYPAGSGSNEQFF.

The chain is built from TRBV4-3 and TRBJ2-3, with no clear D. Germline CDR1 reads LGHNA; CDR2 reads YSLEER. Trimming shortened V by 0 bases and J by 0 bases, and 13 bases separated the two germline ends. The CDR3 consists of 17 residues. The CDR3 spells CASSQDYPAPSTDTQYF. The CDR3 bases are TGCGCCAGCAGCCAAGATTACCCAGCCCCGAGCACAGATACGCAGTATTTT.

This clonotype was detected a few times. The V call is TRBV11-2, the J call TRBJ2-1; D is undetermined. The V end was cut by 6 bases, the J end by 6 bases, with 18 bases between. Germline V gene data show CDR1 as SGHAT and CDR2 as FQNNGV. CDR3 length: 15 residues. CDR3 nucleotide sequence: TGTGCCAGCAGAACGCCCGCTGATCAGAGCAATGAGCAGTTCTTC. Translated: CASRTPADQSNEQFF. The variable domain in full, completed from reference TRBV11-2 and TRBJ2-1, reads EAGVAQSPRYKIIEKRQSVAFWCNPISGHATLYWYQQILGQGPKLLIQFQNNGVVDDSQLPKDRFSAERLKGVDSTLKIQPAKLEDSAVYLCASRTPADQSNEQFFGPGTRLTVL.

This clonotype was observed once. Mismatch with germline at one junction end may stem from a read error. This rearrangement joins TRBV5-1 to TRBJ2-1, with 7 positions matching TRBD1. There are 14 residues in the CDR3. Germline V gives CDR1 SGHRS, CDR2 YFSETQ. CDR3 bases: TGCGCCAGCAGCAAGGGACAGAATTACAGTGAGCAGTTCTTC. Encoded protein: CASSKGQNYSEQFF.

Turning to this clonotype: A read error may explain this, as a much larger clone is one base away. CDR3 loop: CASSQDGGAGGETQFF. Here the CDR3 DNA reads TGCGCCAGCAGCCAAGACGGGGGAGCGGGGGGAGAGACCCAGTTCTTC. The rearrangement uses TRBV4-3 and TRBJ2-1; 9 bases fit TRBD2. V shed 0 bases and J 13 bases; nucleotides not matched to a gene: 13. Germline lookup yields CDR1 LGHNA and CDR2 YSLEER. The CDR3 has 16 amino acids.

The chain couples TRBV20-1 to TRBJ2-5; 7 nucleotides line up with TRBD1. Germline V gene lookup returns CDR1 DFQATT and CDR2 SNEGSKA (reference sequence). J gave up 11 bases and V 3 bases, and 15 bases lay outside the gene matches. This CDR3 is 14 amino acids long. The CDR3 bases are TGCAGTGCTAGCACGGGAAACAGGGGTCATGAGCAGTACTTC. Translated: CSASTGNRGHEQYF.

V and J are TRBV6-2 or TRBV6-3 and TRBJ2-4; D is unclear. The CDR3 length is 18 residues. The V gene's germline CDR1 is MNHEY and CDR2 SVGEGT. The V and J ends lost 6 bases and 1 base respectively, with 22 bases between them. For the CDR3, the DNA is TGTGCCAGCAGACTCGCGGCTGCTGGGGATGGTGCCAAAAACATTCAGTACTTC. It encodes CASRLAAAGDGAKNIQYF.

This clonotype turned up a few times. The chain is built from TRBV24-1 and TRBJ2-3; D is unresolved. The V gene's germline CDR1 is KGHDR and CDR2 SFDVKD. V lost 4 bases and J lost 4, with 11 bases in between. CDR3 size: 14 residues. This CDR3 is CATSDPTRADTQYF. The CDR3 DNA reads TGTGCCACCAGTGACCCGACGCGAGCAGATACGCAGTATTTT.

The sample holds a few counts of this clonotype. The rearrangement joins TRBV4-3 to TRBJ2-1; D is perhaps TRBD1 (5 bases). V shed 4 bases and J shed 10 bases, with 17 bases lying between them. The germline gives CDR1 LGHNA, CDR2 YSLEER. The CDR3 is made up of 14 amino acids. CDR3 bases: TGCGCCAGCAGCCCTGGGTTAGGGGCCCTCGAGCAGTTCTTC. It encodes CASSPGLGALEQFF.

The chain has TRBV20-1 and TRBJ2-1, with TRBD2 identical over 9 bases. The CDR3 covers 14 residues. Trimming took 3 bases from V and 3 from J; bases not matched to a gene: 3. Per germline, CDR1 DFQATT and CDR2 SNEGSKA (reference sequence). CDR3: CSASRREGYNEQFF. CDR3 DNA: TGCAGTGCTAGTAGGCGGGAGGGCTACAATGAGCAGTTCTTC.

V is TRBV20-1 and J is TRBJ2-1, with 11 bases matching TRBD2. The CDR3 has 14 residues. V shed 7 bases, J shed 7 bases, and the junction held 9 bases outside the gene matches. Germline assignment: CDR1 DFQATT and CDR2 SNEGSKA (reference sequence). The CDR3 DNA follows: TGCAGTGTTTCGACTAGCGGGGAACTTAATGAGCAGTTCTTC. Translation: CSVSTSGELNEQFF.

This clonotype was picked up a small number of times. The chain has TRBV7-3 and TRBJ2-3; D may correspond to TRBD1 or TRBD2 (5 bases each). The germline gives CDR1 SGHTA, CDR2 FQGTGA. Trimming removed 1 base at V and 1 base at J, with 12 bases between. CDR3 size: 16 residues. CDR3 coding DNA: TGTGCCAGCAGCTTAATTGGGGGTTCCCGCACAGATACGCAGTATTTT. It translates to CASSLIGGSRTDTQYF.

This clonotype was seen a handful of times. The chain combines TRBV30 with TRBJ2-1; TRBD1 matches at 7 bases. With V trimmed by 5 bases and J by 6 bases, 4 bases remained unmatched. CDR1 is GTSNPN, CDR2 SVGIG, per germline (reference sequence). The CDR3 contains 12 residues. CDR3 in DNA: TGTGCCTGGGACAGGGATAGCAATGAGCAGTTCTTC. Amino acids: CAWDRDSNEQFF.

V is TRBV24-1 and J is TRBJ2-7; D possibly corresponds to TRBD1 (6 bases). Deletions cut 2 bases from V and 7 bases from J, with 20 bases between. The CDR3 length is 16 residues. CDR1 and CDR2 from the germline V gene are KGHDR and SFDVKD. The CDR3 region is CATSDSRGSAYNEQYF. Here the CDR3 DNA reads TGTGCCACCAGTGATTCGAGGGGGTCTGCCTACAATGAGCAGTACTTC.

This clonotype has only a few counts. DNA for the CDR3: TGTGCCAGCAGTGAGGACAGGGTGGGTCAGCCCCAGCATTTT. Encoded protein: CASSEDRVGQPQHF. V gene TRBV12-3 or TRBV12-4 combines with J gene TRBJ1-5; 8 positions agree with TRBD1. The length of the CDR3 is 14 residues. V was clipped by 5 bases and J by 6 bases; unmatched bases: 6.

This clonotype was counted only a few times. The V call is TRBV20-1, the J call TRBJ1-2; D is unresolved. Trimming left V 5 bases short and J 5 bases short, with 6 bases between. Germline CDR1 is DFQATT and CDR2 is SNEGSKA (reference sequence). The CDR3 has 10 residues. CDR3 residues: CSAGLYGYTF. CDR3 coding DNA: TGCAGTGCTGGGCTTTATGGCTACACCTTC.

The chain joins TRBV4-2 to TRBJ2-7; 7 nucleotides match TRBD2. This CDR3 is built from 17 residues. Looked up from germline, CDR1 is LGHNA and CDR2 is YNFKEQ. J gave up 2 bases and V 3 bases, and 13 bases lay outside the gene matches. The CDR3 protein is CASSHWGLAASAYEQYF. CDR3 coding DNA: TGTGCCAGCAGCCACTGGGGCCTAGCGGCTTCTGCCTACGAGCAGTACTTC.

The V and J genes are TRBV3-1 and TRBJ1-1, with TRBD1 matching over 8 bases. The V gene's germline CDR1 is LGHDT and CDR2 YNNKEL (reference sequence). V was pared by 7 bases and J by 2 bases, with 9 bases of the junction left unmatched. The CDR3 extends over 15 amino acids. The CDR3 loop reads CASTWTGNGNTEAFF. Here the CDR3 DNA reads TGTGCCAGCACCTGGACAGGGAATGGTAACACTGAAGCTTTCTTT.

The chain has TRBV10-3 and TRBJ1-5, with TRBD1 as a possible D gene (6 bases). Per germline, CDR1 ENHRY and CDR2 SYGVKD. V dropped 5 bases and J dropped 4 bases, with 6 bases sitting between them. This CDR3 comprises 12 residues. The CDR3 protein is CAISQGNQPQHF. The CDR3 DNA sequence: TGTGCCATCAGTCAGGGGAATCAGCCCCAGCATTTT.